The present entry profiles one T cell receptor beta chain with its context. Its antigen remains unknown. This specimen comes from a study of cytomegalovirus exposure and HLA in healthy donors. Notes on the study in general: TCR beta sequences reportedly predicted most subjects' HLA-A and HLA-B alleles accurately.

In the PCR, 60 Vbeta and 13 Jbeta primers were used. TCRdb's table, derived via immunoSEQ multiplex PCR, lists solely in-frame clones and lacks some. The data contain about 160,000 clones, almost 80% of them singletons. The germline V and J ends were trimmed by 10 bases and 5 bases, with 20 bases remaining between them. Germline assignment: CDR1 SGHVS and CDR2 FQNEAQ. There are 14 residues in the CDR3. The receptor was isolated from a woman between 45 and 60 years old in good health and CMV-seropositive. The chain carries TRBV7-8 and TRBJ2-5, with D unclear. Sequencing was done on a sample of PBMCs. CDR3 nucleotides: TGTGCCACCGCCCCACGGCGGAGTAGCGAGACCCAGTACTTC. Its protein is CATAPRRSSETQYF.